This T cell receptor beta chain was captured in a study of shared clonotypes between healthy human individuals (dated by TCRdb to 2018 to 2021). Describing the broader study: Three men and a couple of women, aged 18 to 49 years, made up the cohort. For each donor, CD4 naive and CD4 memory were each run on three plates, CD8 naive on two plates, and CD8 memory on one plate. Blood TCR repertoires of five healthy adults were deeply sequenced to estimate repertoire size and the extent of clonotype sharing between individuals. To increase sequencing depth and limit assay-specific biases, different laboratories used diverse techniques to prepare libraries and sequence TCR repertoires. Leukapheresis yielded between about 0.9 and 8.9 billion PBMCs per donor.

Healthy HIV-negative adults with no recently reported acute infections or vaccinations were included as donors. Only Caucasian adults living in Nashville, Tennessee, USA were represented among the donors. CD4+ T cells were enriched through magnetic negative selection, after which naive cells were positively selected on CD45RA and the remaining negative fraction served as the memory subset. Blood was obtained by leukapheresis, after which PBMCs were separated by Ficoll-Histopaque density gradient centrifugation and cryopreserved in liquid nitrogen vapor phase. Analytical flow cytometry was used to check the purity and quantity of every magnetically sorted T cell population. Each sorted fraction had its genomic DNA isolated and then quantified by UV absorbance on a Nanodrop 2000c. The CDR3 numbers 14 residues from cysteine through phenylalanine. The entry retains the CDR3 DNA only, 42 bases that are in frame from base 1. CDR1 MNHEY and CDR2 SVGAGI are derived from the germline V gene. Trimming removed 5 bases from V and 4 bases from J, leaving 13 bases between the germline ends.

Using the deep immunoSEQ assay, TCR CDR3 regions were amplified from genomic DNA by multiplex PCR. Extracted genomic DNA from each cell subset was distributed evenly across all wells of several immunoSEQ 96-well plates, and each plate was treated as a replicate. For sorted subsets, each replicate PCR was loaded with about 0.2 ug genomic DNA, equivalent to 30,000 to 35,000 T cell genomes. The purified libraries were quantified using a Qubit 3.0 fluorometer, sized with a Bioanalyzer 2100, and then quantified again using the KAPA Library Quantification kit. Each immunoSEQ 96-well plate was sequenced on its own single-read 150-cycle Illumina NextSeq 550 flow cell. The paper's data handling went like this. Because the immunoSEQ output included only junctional sequences and no quality scores, the filtering could not be the same as the filtering used for full-length reads. Sequences were annotated with PyIR, a Python wrapper for IgBLAST v1.9, using IMGT germline references to assign V/J genes and CDR3. Any read was removed if the V/J assignment was weak (E-value above 1e-6), the CDR3 was missing, or the read contained stop codons, out-of-frame junctions, or ambiguous translated residues. A V3J clonotype was defined by an identical inferred V gene, J gene, and CDR3 amino acid sequence. Percentage overlap between repertoires was computed as shared unique clonotypes divided by the size of the smaller repertoire. Three approaches were used to assess repertoire richness: RTK rarefaction, the Chao1 estimator, and Recon v2.1 estimates of unobserved clonotypes. Generation probabilities for all TCRbeta clonotypes obtained by the gDNA method from a few donors were computed using OLGA. The immuneACCESS repertoire file appears here via TCRdb, limited to in-frame rearrangements. These files lack a portion of the clones; in checked studies, under half of the deficit traces to unresolved V genes, and the cause of the others is not known. V, J and clone size are taken as reported in that table, and D and trimming were inferred from the DNA itself. The sample table shows about 1.1 million clones, and approximately 80% are seen once. The top ten clonotypes cover more than 0.55% of the sample.

What the authors observed across the whole study: Higher generation probabilities were observed for clonotypes shared by all four sorted-subset donors than for non-shared clonotypes. Sampling was limited to blood, and TCR repertoires in tissue likely differ from TCR repertoires in blood. Based on pairwise subsampling, the degree of clonotype sharing among donors was expected to be affected by sequencing depth. Incomplete sequencing was indicated by rarefaction of sorted-subset datasets, despite the large sequencing depth. Larger estimated clonotype richness was generally found for naive subsets than for memory subsets. Sharing across four donors was observed for approximately 5% of naive CD4, 3% to 3.5% of naive CD8, about 2.3% of memory CD4, and about 0.4% of memory CD8 clonotypes. The genetic and exposure-history diversity represented was limited by the small number of donors.

This clone was seen a few times. The target of this receptor is not known. Base-call qualities are not available, and no considerably larger clone is one nucleotide away. This receptor was obtained from a man aged 18 to 30 in good health. Some clones in this sample may be carry-over from other donors' samples. The sequence joins TRBV6-5 to TRBJ2-3; tentative D gene TRBD2, with 5 bases matching. Material for sequencing was memory CD4+ T cells from PBMCs. The cell subset or site label, as the study defines it: CD45RA-negative fraction. The bases read TGTGCCAGCAGTCGGACTTACGGGGCAGATACGCAGTATTTT. This sequence encodes CASSRTYGADTQYF.